The rows below give T cell receptor beta chains drawn from one sample of a study of cytomegalovirus exposure and HLA in healthy donors. Assay used: immunoSEQ multiplex PCR; TCRdb lists only in-frame clones, some missing. The sample lists around 120,000 clones, roughly four fifths occurring once. The sample taken for sequencing was PBMCs. These receptors came from a woman aged 35 to 49 in good health and CMV-seropositive. Each CDR3 is given with its conserved first and last residue. The D gene is left open where the match is weak. A row's size may be missing; if present it is once, few, many or a size class.

V gene,CDR3 length,J gene,D gene,clone size,CDR3 protein,CDR3 DNA
TRBV6-5,14,TRBJ1-2,TRBD1,-,CASSYFGQGSGYTF,TGTGCCAGCAGTTACTTCGGACAGGGGAGCGGCTACACCTTC
TRBV5-6,16,TRBJ2-2,-,-,CASSLEPTRNTGELFF,TGTGCCAGCAGCTTGGAGCCAACTCGGAACACCGGGGAGCTGTTTTTT
TRBV7-3,15,TRBJ1-1,-,-,CASSSLVGGVTEAFF,TGTGCCAGCAGCTCCCTCGTGGGGGGGGTCACTGAAGCTTTCTTT
TRBV18,14,TRBJ2-5,-,-,CTSSPNRNQGTQYF,TGTACCAGCTCACCAAACAGGAATCAAGGGACCCAGTACTTC
TRBV4-2,15,TRBJ2-5,TRBD2,-,CASSQSMASGETQYF,TGTGCCAGCAGCCAAAGCATGGCTAGCGGAGAGACCCAGTACTTC
TRBV18,16,TRBJ1-5,-,-,CASSPGSRDSNQPQHF,TGTGCCAGCTCACCCGGGAGCAGGGATAGCAATCAGCCCCAGCATTTT
TRBV27,16,TRBJ1-5,TRBD1,-,CASSLAAQGAGQPQHF,TGTGCCAGCAGTTTAGCGGCACAGGGGGCAGGGCAGCCCCAGCATTTT
TRBV4-3,18,TRBJ2-2,TRBD2,-,CASSQSRVTSGKTGELFF,TGCGCCAGCAGCCAATCTCGAGTGACTAGCGGGAAAACCGGGGAGCTGTTTTTT
TRBV7-6,16,TRBJ1-4,TRBD1,-,CASSSGQGNSNEKLFF,TGTGCCAGCAGCTCGGGACAGGGGAACTCGAATGAAAAACTGTTTTTT
TRBV4-2,15,TRBJ2-2,-,-,CASSQAGTNTGELFF,TGTGCCAGCAGCCAAGCAGGGACGAACACCGGGGAGCTGTTTTTT
TRBV10-1,16,TRBJ1-1,TRBD1,-,CSRSGTGCSKNTEAFF,TGCTCCCGATCGGGGACAGGGTGTAGCAAGAACACTGAAGCTTTCTTT
TRBV15,16,TRBJ1-6,TRBD1,few,CATSRPTGVVESPLHF,TGTGCCACCAGCAGACCAACAGGGGTGGTGGAATCACCCCTCCACTTT
TRBV19,16,TRBJ2-7,TRBD2,-,CASSIDRGTSGHEQYF,TGTGCCAGTAGTATAGATCGTGGGACTAGCGGGCACGAGCAGTACTTC
TRBV2,11,TRBJ1-1,-,-,CANQGNTEAFF,TGTGCCAACCAGGGGAACACTGAAGCTTTCTTT
TRBV30,13,TRBJ2-7,TRBD1,once,CAWTGQGSWEQYF,TGTGCCTGGACAGGACAGGGATCTTGGGAGCAGTACTTC
TRBV29-1,13,TRBJ2-7,TRBD2,-,CSVGGGSSYEQYF,TGCAGCGTTGGTGGCGGGAGCTCCTACGAGCAGTACTTC